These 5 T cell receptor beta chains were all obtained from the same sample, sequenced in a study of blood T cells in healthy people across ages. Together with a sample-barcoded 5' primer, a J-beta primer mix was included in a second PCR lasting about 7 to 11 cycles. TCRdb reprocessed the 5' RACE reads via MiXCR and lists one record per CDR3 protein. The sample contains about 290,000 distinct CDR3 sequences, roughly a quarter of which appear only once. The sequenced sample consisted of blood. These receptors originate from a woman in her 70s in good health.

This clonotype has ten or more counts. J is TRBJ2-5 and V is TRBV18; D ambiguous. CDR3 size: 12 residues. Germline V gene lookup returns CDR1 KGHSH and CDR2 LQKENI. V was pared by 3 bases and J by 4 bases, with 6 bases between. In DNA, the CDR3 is TGTGCCAGCTCACCTGTCCGAGAGACCCAGTACTTC. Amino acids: CASSPVRETQYF.

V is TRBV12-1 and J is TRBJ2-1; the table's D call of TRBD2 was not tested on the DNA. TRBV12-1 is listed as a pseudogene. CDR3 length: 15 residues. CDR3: CASSFEAGLTNEQFF. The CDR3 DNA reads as TGTGCCAGCAGCTTTGAGGCCGGACTAACCAATGAGCAGTTCTTC.

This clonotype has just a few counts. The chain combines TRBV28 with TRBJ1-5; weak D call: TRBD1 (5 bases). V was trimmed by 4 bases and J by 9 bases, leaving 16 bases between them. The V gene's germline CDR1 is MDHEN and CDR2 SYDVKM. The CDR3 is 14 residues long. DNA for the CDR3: TGTGCCAGCAGTTCACCCCTTAACAGGACGCCCCAGCATTTT. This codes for CASSSPLNRTPQHF.

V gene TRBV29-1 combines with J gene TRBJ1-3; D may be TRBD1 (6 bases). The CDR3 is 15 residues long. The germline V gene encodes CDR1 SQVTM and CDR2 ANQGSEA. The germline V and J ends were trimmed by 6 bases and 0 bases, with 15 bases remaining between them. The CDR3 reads CSVLGHPYSGNTIYF. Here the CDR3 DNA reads TGCAGCGTCCTGGGACATCCATACTCTGGAAACACCATATATTTT.

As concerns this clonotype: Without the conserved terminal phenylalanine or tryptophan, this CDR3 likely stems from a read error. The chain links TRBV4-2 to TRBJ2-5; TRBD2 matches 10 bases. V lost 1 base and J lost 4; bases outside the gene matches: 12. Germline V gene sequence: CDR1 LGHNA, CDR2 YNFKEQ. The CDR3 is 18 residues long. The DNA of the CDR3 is TGTGCCAGCAGCCAAGGAACTCTCCTAGCGGGAGAAGGAGAGACCCAGTACCTC. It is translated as CASSQGTLLAGEGETQYL.